This T cell receptor (beta chain) was profiled in a study of response to subunit inactivated influenza vaccine. This clonotype was seen more than once but under ten times. Its antigen is unidentified. Whole-study results and caveats: There was a suggestion from the authors that each seasonal influenza vaccination recruits few new T cells.

Trimming cost V 4 bases and J 0 bases, with 10 bases left between them. Germline-derived CDR1 and CDR2 are DFQATT and SNEGSKA (reference sequence). The CDR3 is made up of 14 amino acids. MiXCR, run by TCRdb on the RT-PCR reads, gives a single entry per CDR3 protein. The sample consists of some 570,000 distinct CDR3 sequences, about 10% of them appearing once. These data were also reused for a study on T cells expressing NK-cell markers. That paper states: Beta-chain TCR cDNA was generated via 5'RACE template switching with UMIs. It was sorted CD3+CD56+NKG2C+, CD3+CD56+NKG2C- and CD3+CD56-NKG2C+ T cells that supplied the TCR beta repertoires. Seven of the eight sequenced donors were HCMV-seropositive; one was seronegative. In a handful of donors, these clonotypes also led the CD3+CD56-NKG2C+ fraction.

This specimen consisted of PBMCs from blood, obtained on the day of vaccination. This receptor was obtained from a man in his fifties or sixties who received an inactivated influenza vaccine. The chain uses TRBV20-1 and TRBJ2-4; D is unclear. Written as DNA, the CDR3 is TGCAGTGCTATGGACCAGATAGCCAAAAACATTCAGTACTTC. It translates to CSAMDQIAKNIQYF.